Shown below are 8 T cell receptor beta chains from a single sample sequenced in a study of PD-L1 blockade in urothelial cancer. Assay used: immunoSEQ multiplex PCR; TCRdb lists only in-frame clones, some missing. Altogether under 40,000 clones are present, over 70% being singletons, with the ten largest covering approximately 3.5%. The source was PBMCs, collected around atezolizumab (anti-PD-L1) treatment. These receptors came from a man in his sixties or seventies with urothelial cancer.

The rearrangement links TRBV7-2 to TRBJ1-6; no reliable D call. V lost 2 bases and J 9 bases, leaving 8 bases between the germline ends. This CDR3 is 13 amino acids long. Germline V gene data show CDR1 as SGHTA and CDR2 as FQGNSA. The CDR3 sequence is CASSLLAPSPLHF. DNA for the CDR3: TGTGCCAGCAGCTTATTAGCCCCTTCACCCCTCCACTTT.

This clone occurred once. The chain has TRBV29-1 and TRBJ2-5; 12 nucleotides line up with TRBD2. CDR1 and CDR2 from the germline V gene are SQVTM and ANQGSEA. The V and J ends lost 6 bases and 4 bases, in that order; junction bases with no gene match: 3. This CDR3 has 13 amino acids. CDR3 amino acids: CSVLTSGRETQYF. The CDR3 coding sequence is TGCAGCGTCTTGACTAGCGGGAGAGAGACCCAGTACTTC.

The chain uses TRBV11-2 and TRBJ2-5; the D gene is possibly TRBD2 (6 bases). Per germline, CDR1 SGHAT and CDR2 FQNNGV. This CDR3 region has 14 residues. The V gene lost 5 bases and the J gene lost 0 bases, with 10 bases spanning the gap. The CDR3 loop reads CASSLLADQETQYF. The CDR3 DNA is TGTGCCAGCAGCCTACTAGCAGACCAAGAGACCCAGTACTTC.

This clone was counted a single time. The chain joins TRBV2 to TRBJ1-4; 11 bases line up with TRBD1. Unmatched junction bases numbered 3, after V lost 6 bases and J lost 0 bases. The V gene's germline CDR1 is SNHLY and CDR2 FYNNEI. The CDR3 sequence is 16 residues long. CDR3 sequence: CASSVGQGATNEKLFF. The CDR3 DNA sequence: TGTGCCAGCAGCGTGGGACAGGGGGCAACTAATGAAAAACTGTTTTTT.

The chain is built from TRBV5-5 and TRBJ1-3; TRBD1 matches 9 bases. Trimming at V came to 2 bases and at J to 0 bases, leaving 12 bases not matched to a gene. This CDR3 region has 19 residues. CDR1 is SGHKS and CDR2 is YYEKEE in the germline V gene (reference sequence). The CDR3 loop is CASSFDGGQGYGSGNTIYF. DNA of the CDR3: TGTGCCAGCAGCTTTGATGGGGGACAGGGATACGGCTCTGGAAACACCATATATTTT.

The genes are TRBV5-1 and TRBJ1-1; 7 nucleotides align to TRBD1. This CDR3 has 15 residues. V trimming: 3 bases; J trimming: 1 base; junction bases outside the gene matches: 6. Germline-derived CDR1 and CDR2 are SGHRS and YFSETQ. CDR3 region: CASSYDRVWNTEAFF. The CDR3 nucleotides read TGCGCCAGCAGCTATGACAGGGTATGGAACACTGAAGCTTTCTTT.

The chain joins TRBV27 to TRBJ1-1; no reliable D call. The CDR3 covers 15 residues. Trimming removed 8 bases from V and 1 base from J, with 17 bases in between. Germline CDR1 and CDR2: MNHEY and SMNVEV (reference sequence). The CDR3 region has the DNA TGTGCCAGCCCTATGAAACAGATAAGGAACACTGAAGCTTTCTTT. Translation: CASPMKQIRNTEAFF.

In nucleotides, the CDR3 is TGCAGCGTATCGGACTCGAGCTCCTACAATGAGCAGTTCTTC. As protein: CSVSDSSSYNEQFF. The chain carries TRBV29-1 and TRBJ2-1; D might be TRBD2 (5 bases). Germline V gene data show CDR1 as SQVTM and CDR2 as ANQGSEA. The CDR3 runs to 14 residues. V shed 6 bases and J shed 0 bases, with 12 bases lying between them.